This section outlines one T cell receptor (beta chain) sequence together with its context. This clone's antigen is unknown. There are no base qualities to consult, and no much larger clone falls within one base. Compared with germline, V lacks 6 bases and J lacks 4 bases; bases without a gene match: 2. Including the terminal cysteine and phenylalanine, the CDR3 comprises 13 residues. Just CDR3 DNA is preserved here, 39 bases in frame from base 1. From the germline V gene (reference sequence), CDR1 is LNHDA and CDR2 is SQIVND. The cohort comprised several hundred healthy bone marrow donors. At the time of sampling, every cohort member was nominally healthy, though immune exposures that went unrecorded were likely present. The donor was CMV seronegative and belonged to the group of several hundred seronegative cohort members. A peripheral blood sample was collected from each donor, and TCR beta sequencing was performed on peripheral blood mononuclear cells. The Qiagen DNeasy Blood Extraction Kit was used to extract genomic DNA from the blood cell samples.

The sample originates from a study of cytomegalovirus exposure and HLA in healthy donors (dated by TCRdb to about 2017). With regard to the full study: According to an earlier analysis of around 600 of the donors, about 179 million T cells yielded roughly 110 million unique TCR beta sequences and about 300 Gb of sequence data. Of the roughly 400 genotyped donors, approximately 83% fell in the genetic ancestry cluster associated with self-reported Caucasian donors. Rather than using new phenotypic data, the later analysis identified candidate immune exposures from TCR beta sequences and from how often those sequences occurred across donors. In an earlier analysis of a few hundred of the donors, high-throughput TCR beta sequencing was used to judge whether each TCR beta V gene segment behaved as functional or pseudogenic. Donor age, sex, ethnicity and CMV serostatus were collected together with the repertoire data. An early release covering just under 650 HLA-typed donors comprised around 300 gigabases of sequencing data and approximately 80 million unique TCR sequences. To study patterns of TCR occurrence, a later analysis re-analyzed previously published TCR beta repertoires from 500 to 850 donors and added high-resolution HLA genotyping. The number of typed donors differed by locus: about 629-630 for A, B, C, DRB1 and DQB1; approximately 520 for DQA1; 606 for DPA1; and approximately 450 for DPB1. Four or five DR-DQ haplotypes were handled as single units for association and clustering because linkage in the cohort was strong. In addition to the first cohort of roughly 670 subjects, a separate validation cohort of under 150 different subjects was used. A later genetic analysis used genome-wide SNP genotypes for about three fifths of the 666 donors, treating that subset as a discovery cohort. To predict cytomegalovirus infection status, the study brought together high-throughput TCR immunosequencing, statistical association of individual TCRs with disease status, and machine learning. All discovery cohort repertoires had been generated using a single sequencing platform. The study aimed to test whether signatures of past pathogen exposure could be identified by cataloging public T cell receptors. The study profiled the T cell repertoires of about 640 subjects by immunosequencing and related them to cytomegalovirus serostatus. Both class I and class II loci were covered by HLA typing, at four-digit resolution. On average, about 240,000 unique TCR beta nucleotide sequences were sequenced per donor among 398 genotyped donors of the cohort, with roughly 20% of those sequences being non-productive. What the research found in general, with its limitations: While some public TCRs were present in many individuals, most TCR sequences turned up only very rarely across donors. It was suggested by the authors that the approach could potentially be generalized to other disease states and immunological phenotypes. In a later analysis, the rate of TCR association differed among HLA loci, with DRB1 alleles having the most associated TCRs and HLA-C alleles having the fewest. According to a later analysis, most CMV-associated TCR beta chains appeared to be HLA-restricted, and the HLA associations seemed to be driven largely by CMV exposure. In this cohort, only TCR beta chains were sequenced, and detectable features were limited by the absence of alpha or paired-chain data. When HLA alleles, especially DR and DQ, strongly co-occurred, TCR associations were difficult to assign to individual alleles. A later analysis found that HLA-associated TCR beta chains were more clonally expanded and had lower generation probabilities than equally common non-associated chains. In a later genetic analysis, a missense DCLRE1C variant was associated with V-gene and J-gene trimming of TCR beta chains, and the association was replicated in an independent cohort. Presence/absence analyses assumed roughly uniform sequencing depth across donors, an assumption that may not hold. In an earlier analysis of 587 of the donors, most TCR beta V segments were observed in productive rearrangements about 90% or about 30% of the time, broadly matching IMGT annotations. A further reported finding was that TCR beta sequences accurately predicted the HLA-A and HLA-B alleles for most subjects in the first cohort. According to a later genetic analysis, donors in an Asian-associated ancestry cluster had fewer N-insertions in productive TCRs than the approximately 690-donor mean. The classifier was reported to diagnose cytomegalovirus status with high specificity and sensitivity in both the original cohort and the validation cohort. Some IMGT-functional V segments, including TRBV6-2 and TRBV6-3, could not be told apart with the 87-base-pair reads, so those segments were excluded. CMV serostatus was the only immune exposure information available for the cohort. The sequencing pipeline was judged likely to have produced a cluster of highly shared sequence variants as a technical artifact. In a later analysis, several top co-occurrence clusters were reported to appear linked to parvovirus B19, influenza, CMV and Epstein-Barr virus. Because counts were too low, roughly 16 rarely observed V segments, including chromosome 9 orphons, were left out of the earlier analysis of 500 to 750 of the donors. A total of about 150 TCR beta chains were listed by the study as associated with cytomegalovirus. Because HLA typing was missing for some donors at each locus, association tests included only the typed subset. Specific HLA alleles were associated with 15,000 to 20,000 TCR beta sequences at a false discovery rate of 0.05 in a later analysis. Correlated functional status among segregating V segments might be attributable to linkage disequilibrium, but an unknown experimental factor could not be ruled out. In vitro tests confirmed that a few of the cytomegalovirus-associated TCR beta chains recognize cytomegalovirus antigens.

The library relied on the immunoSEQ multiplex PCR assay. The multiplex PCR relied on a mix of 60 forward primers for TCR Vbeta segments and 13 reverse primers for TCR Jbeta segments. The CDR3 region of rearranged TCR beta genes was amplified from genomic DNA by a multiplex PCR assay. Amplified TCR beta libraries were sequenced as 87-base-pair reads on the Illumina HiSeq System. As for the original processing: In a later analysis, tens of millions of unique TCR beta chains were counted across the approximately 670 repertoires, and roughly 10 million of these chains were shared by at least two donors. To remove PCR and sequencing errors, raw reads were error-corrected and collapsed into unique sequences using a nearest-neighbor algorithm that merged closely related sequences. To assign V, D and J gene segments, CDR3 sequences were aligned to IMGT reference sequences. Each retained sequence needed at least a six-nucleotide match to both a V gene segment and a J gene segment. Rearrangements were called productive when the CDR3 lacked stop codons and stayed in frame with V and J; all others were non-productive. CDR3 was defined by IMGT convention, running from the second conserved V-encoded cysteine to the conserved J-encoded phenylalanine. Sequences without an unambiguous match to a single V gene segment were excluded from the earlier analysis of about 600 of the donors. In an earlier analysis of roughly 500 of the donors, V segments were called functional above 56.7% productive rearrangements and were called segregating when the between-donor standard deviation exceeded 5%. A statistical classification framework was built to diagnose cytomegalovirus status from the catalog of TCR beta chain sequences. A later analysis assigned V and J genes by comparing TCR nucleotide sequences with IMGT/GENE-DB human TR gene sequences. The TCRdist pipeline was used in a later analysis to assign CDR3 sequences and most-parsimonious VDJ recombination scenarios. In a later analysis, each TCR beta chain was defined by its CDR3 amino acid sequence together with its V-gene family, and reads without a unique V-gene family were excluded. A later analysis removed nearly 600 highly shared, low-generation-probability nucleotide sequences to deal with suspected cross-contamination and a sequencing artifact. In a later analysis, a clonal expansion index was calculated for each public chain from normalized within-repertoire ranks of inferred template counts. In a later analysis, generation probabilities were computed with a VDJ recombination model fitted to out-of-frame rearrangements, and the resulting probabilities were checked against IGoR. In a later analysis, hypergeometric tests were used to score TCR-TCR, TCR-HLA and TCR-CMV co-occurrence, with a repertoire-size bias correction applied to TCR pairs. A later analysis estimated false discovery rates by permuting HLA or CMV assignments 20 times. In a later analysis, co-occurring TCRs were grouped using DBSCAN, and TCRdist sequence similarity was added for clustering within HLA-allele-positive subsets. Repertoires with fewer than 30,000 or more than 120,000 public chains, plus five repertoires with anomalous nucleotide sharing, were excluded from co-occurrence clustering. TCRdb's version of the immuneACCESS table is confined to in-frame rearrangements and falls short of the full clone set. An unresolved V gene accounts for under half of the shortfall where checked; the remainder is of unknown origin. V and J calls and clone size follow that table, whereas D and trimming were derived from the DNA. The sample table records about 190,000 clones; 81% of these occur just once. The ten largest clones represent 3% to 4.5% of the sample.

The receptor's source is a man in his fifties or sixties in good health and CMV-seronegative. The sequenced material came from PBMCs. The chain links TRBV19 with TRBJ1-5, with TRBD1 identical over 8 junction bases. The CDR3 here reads CASRRQGNQPQHF. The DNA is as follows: TGTGCCAGTAGACGACAGGGGAATCAGCCCCAGCATTTT.